This T cell receptor (beta chain) was retrieved from a study of blood T cell repertoires in COVID-19. This clone was counted once. Authors' analysis steps: Estimation of nucleated cell counts relied on the amplification of reference gene primers. Measured with immunoSEQ multiplex PCR; TCRdb has only the in-frame clones, and not every one. D and trimming come from the DNA, and the V and J calls and clone size come from that table. The top ten clones hold about 2.4% of a sample with 200,000 to 250,000 clones, approximately 85% of them seen once. V gave up 6 bases and J gave up 7 bases; unmatched junction bases: 8. Germline V CDR1 and CDR2: LNHDA, SQIVND (reference sequence). This CDR3 spans 13 amino acids.

The V gene is TRBV19, the J gene TRBJ1-2; 7 positions match TRBD1. Sequenced material: peripheral blood. This clonotype was obtained from a woman aged 70-85 years with COVID-19, enrolled during active disease. CDR3: CASSQDRVGGYTF. The CDR3 DNA reads TGTGCCAGTAGCCAAGACAGGGTAGGTGGCTACACCTTC. The whole variable domain, remainder taken from reference TRBV19 and TRBJ1-2, is DGGITQSPKYLFRKEGQNVTLSCEQNLNHDAMYWYRQDPGQGLRLIYYSQIVNDFQKGDIAEGYSVSREKKESFPLTVTSAQKNPTAFYLCASSQDRVGGYTFGSGTRLTVV.